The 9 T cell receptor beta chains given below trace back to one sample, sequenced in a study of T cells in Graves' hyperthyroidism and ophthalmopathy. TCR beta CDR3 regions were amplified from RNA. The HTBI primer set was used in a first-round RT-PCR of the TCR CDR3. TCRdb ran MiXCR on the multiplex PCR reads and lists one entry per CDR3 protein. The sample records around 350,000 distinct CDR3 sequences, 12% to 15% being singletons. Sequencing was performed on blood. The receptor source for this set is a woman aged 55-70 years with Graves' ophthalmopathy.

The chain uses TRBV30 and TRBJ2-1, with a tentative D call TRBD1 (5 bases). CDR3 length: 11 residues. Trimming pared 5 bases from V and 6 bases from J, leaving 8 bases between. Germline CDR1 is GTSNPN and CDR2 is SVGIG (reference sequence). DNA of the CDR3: TGTGCCTGGGACAGCCCCAATGAGCAGTTCTTC. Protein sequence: CAWDSPNEQFF.

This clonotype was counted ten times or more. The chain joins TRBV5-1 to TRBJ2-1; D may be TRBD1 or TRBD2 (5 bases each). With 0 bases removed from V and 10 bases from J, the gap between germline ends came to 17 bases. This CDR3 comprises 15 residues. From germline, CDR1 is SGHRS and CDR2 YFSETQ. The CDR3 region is CASSLAGTEGEEQFF. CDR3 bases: TGCGCCAGCAGCTTGGCGGGGACCGAGGGAGAGGAGCAGTTCTTC. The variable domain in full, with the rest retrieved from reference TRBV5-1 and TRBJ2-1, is KAGVTQTPRYLIKTRGQQVTLSCSPISGHRSVSWYQQTPGQGLQFLFEYFSETQRNKGNFPGRFSGRQFSNSRSEMNVSTLELGDSALYLCASSLAGTEGEEQFFGPGTRLTVL.

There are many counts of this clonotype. The CDR3 sequence: CASISPRRGWDNEQFF. The CDR3, as DNA: TGTGCCAGCATTTCCCCCCGCAGGGGCTGGGACAATGAGCAGTTCTTC. This chain connects TRBV28 to TRBJ2-1, with D possibly being TRBD1 (6 bases). The V end was cut by 7 bases, the J end by 5 bases, with 21 bases between. This CDR3 has 16 amino acids. The V gene's germline CDR1 is MDHEN and CDR2 SYDVKM. Supplemented by reference TRBV28 and TRBJ2-1, the full variable domain reads DVKVTQSSRYLVKRTGEKVFLECVQDMDHENMFWYRQDPGLGLRLIYFSYDVKMKEKGDIPEGYSVSREKKERFSLILESASTNQTSMYLCASISPRRGWDNEQFFGPGTRLTVL.

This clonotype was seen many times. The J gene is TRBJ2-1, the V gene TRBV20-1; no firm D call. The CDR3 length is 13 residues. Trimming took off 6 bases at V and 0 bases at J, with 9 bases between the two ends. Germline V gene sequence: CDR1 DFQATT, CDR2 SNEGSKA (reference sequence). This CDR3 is CSAARDSYNEQFF. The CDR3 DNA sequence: TGCAGTGCCGCTAGGGACTCCTACAATGAGCAGTTCTTC.

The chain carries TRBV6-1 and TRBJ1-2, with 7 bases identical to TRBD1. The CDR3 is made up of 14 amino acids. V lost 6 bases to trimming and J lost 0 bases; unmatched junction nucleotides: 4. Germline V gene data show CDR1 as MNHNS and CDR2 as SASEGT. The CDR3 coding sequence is TGTGCCAGCAGAGAGACAGGGACTAACTATGGCTACACCTTC. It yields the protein CASRETGTNYGYTF.

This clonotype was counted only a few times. As DNA, the CDR3 is TGTGCCAGCAGCCGCGCGAGGGGTAGCACCTACGAGCAGTACTTC. This sequence encodes CASSRARGSTYEQYF. The chain employs TRBV3-1 and TRBJ2-7; tentatively, D is TRBD1 or TRBD2 (5 bases each). Germline V gene lookup returns CDR1 LGHDT and CDR2 YNNKEL (reference sequence). Trimming cost V 4 bases and J 2 bases, with 15 bases left between them. The CDR3 is 15 residues long.

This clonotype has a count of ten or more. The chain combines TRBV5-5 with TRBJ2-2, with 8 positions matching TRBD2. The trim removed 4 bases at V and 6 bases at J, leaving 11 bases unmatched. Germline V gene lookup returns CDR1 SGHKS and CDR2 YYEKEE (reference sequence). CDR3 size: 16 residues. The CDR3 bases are TGTGCCAGCAGCCATTCGGCGGGAGGAGTTGCCGGGGAGCTGTTTTTT. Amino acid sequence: CASSHSAGGVAGELFF.

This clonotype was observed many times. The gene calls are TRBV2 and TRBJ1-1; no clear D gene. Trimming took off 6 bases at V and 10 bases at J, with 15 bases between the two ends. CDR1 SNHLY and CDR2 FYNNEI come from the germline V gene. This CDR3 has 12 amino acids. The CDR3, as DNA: TGTGCCAGCAGACTTGACGGACCTGGAGCTTTCTTT. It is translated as CASRLDGPGAFF.

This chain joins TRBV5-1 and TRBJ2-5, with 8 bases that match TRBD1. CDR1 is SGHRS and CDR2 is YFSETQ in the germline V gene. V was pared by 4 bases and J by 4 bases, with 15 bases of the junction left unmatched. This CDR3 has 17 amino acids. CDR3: CASSQILRGPIGETQYF. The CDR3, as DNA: TGCGCCAGCAGCCAAATACTCAGGGGGCCTATAGGAGAGACCCAGTACTTC.